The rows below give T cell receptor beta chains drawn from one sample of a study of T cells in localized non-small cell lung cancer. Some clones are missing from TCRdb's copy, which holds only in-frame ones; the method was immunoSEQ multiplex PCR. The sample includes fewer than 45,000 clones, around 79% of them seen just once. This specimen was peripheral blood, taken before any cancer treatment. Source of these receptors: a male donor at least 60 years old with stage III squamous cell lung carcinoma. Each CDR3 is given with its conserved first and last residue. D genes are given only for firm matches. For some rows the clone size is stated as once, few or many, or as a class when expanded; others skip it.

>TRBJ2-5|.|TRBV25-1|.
CASSVGYQETQYF
TGTGCCAGCAGTGTGGGGTACCAAGAGACCCAGTACTTC
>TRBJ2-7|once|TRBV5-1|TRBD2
CASSAGLAGTYEQYF
TGCGCCAGCAGCGCGGGACTAGCGGGAACCTACGAGCAGTACTTC
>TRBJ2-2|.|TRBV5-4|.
CASSLEGTSSTGELFF
TGTGCCAGCAGCTTGGAGGGTACCTCGAGCACCGGGGAGCTGTTTTTT
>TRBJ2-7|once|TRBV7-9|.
CAASGGLYEQYF
TGTGCCGCGTCGGGGGGCTTATACGAGCAGTACTTC
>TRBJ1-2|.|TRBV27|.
CASSPTGGREYGYTF
TGTGCCAGCAGTCCAACGGGGGGGCGCGAGTATGGCTACACCTTC
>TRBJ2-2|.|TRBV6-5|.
CASRGEVGGELFF
TGTGCCAGCAGAGGGGAGGTGGGCGGGGAGCTGTTTTTT
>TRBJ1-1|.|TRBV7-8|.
CASSLGQRKEAFF
TGTGCCAGCAGCTTAGGGCAGAGAAAGGAAGCTTTCTTT
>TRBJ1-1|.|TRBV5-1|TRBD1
CASSLTGGEAFF
TGCGCCAGCAGCTTGACAGGGGGTGAAGCTTTCTTT
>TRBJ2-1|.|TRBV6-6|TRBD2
CASSSGLAGVSYEQFF
TGTGCCAGCAGTTCTGGACTAGCGGGAGTATCCTATGAGCAGTTCTTC
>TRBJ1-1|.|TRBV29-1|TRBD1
CSARTGNTEAFF
TGCAGCGCCAGGACAGGGAACACTGAAGCTTTCTTT
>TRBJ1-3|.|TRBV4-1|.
CASSQDATEGNTIYF
TGCGCCAGCAGCCAAGATGCGACCGAGGGAAACACCATATATTTT
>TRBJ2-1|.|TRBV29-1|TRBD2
CSVRLADEQFF
TGCAGCGTTAGGCTAGCGGATGAGCAGTTCTTC
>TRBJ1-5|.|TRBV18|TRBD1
CASSPRTGSNQPQHF
TGTGCCAGCTCACCACGGACAGGTAGCAATCAGCCCCAGCATTTT
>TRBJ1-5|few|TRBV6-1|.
CASMGGGNQPQHF
TGTGCCAGCATGGGGGGGGGCAATCAGCCCCAGCATTTT
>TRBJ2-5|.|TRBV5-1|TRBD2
CASVEAGGLGETQYF
TGCGCCAGCGTCGAAGCGGGAGGGCTGGGAGAGACCCAGTACTTC
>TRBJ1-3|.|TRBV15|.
CATSRGEENTIYF
TGTGCCACCAGCAGAGGGGAGGAAAACACCATATATTTT
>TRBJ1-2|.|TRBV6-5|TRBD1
CASSYVLGQGIYGYTF
TGTGCCAGCAGTTACGTTCTAGGACAGGGGATCTATGGCTACACCTTC
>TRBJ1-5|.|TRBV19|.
CASSLARLDGNQPQHF
TGTGCCAGTAGTCTTGCACGTTTGGATGGCAATCAGCCCCAGCATTTT
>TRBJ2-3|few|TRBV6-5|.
CASSYSQGRTDTQYF
TGTGCCAGCAGTTACTCCCAGGGCCGCACAGATACGCAGTATTTT
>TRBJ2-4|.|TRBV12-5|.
CASGLDGGDIQYF
TGTGCTAGTGGTTTGGATGGGGGTGACATTCAGTACTTC
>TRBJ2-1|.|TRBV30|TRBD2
CAWTRAAGGSYNEQFF
TGTGCCTGGACCCGAGCGGCGGGGGGCTCCTACAATGAGCAGTTCTTC
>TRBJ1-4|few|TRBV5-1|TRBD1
CASSFGQGVGEKLFF
TGCGCCAGCAGCTTTGGACAGGGCGTGGGTGAAAAACTGTTTTTT
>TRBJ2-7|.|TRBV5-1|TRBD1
CASSLGRTGVEQYF
TGCGCCAGCAGCTTGGGACGGACAGGGGTCGAGCAGTACTTC
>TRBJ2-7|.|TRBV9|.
CASSASPTVSYEQYF
TGTGCCAGCAGCGCCTCGCCGACAGTCTCCTACGAGCAGTACTTC
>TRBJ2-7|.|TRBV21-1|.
CASSKPGYEQYF
TGTGCCAGCAGCAAACCGGGGTACGAGCAGTACTTC
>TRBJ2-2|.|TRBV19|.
CASSRRLPNTGELFF
TGTGCCAGTAGTAGACGACTACCGAACACCGGGGAGCTGTTTTTT
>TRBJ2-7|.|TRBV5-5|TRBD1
CASSFRSGQLHEQYF
TGTGCCAGCAGCTTCCGCTCGGGACAGCTGCACGAGCAGTACTTC
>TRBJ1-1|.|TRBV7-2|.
CASSLEVGEAFF
TGTGCCAGCAGCTTAGAAGTGGGTGAAGCTTTCTTT
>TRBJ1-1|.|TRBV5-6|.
CASSPGRDTEAFF
TGTGCCAGCAGCCCCGGTAGGGACACTGAAGCTTTCTTT
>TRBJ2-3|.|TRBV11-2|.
CASSFPSTDTQYF
TGTGCCAGCAGCTTCCCTAGCACAGATACGCAGTATTTT
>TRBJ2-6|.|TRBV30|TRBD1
CAWSQGAAGANVLTF
TGTGCCTGGAGCCAGGGGGCGGCGGGGGCCAACGTCCTGACTTTC
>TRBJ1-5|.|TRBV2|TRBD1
CASSDPGGQPQHF
TGTGCCAGCAGTGATCCAGGGGGTCAGCCCCAGCATTTT
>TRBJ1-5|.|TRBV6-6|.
CASSYLGTKHF
TGTGCCAGCAGTTACCTGGGTACCAAGCATTTT
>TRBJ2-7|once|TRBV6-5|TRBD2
CASSPSGPYEQYF
TGTGCCAGCTCGCCTAGCGGTCCCTACGAGCAGTACTTC
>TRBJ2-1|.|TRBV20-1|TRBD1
CSALRGNEQFF
TGCAGTGCCCTCAGGGGGAATGAGCAGTTCTTC
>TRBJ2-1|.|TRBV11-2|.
CASSLSRGEQFF
TGTGCCAGCAGCTTAAGTCGGGGTGAGCAGTTCTTC
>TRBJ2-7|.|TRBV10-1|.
CASSEARSSYEQYF
TGCGCCAGCAGTGAAGCCAGAAGCTCCTACGAGCAGTACTTC
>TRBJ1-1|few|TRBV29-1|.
CSAMTGMNTEAFF
TGCAGCGCTATGACAGGAATGAACACTGAAGCTTTCTTT
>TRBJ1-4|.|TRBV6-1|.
CASTLFGATNEKLFF
TGTGCCAGCACCTTATTCGGGGCAACTAATGAAAAACTGTTTTTT
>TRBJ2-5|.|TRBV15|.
CASSRGGGQETQYF
TGTGCCTCCTCCCGCGGAGGGGGGCAAGAGACCCAGTACTTC
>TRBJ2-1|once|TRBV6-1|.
CASSEFRGDNEQFF
TGTGCCAGCAGTGAATTTAGGGGAGACAATGAGCAGTTCTTC
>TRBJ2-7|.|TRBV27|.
CASKGLYEQYF
TGTGCCAGCAAAGGGCTCTACGAGCAGTACTTC
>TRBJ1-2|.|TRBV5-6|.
CASSLGPRAGGYTF
TGTGCCAGCAGCTTGGGACCTCGAGCGGGTGGCTACACCTTC
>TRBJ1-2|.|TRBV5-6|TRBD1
CASSPRDRRGYGYTF
TGTGCCAGCAGCCCGCGGGACAGGCGCGGCTATGGCTACACCTTC
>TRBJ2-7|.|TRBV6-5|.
CASSRTSGWHEQYF
TGTGCCAGCAGTCGGACATCCGGATGGCACGAGCAGTACTTC
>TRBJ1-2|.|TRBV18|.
CASSLDYGYTF
TGTGCCAGCTCTCTTGACTATGGCTACACCTTC
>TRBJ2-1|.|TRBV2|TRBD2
CASSLTSGGPYNEQFF
TGTGCCAGCAGTTTGACTAGCGGGGGGCCTTACAATGAGCAGTTCTTC
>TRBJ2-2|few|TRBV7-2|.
CASSQDTGELFF
TGTGCCAGCAGCCAGGACACCGGGGAGCTGTTTTTT
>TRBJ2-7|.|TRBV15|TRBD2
CATSRATSGTSGEQYF
TGTGCCACCAGCAGGGCGACTAGCGGGACCTCGGGTGAGCAGTACTTC
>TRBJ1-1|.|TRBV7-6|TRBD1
CASSSTGGGTEAFF
TGTGCCAGCAGCTCGACAGGGGGCGGGACTGAAGCTTTCTTT
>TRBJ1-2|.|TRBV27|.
CANPPSAYGYTF
TGTGCCAACCCTCCGAGTGCGTATGGCTACACCTTC
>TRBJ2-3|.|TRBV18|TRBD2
CASSPPGTSGTDTQYF
TGTGCCAGCTCACCTCCCGGGACTAGCGGCACAGATACGCAGTATTTT
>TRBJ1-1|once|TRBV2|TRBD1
CASSPQGNMNTEAFF
TGTGCCAGCAGTCCACAGGGGAATATGAACACTGAAGCTTTCTTT
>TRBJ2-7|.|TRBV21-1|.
CASSPRRDRHRSYEQYF
TGTGCCAGCAGCCCTAGACGGGACAGGCACAGGTCCTACGAGCAGTACTTC
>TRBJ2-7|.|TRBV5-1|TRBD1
CASSSEPGTAYEQYF
TGCGCCAGCAGCTCGGAACCCGGGACAGCCTACGAGCAGTACTTC
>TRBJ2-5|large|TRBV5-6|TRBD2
CASSPFGGDSETQYF
TGTGCCAGCAGCCCTTTTGGGGGGGATAGCGAGACCCAGTACTTC
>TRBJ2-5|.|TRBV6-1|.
CASSESPGKETQYF
TGTGCCAGCAGTGAATCTCCAGGAAAAGAGACCCAGTACTTC
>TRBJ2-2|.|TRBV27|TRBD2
CASSSGLAGGAGELFF
TGTGCCAGCAGTTCGGGACTAGCGGGAGGAGCAGGGGAGCTGTTTTTT
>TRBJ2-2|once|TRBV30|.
CAWSVVVNTGELFF
TGTGCCTGGAGTGTCGTAGTGAACACCGGGGAGCTGTTTTTT
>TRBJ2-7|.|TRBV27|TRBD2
CASSSPWEGSSYEQYF
TGTGCCAGCAGTTCGCCGTGGGAGGGGAGTTCGTACGAGCAGTACTTC